These 4 T cell receptor beta chains were sequenced from one sample in a study of blood T cell repertoires in COVID-19. Clones were sequenced by immunoSEQ multiplex PCR, and TCRdb holds only the in-frame ones, with some missing. The table records about 190,000 clones, 70% to 90% of them present only once. What was sequenced was PBMCs or T cells enriched from blood (not recorded which). Receptors originate from a woman aged 35 to 49 in a cohort exposed to, infected with or recovered from COVID-19 (not recorded which).

V is TRBV19 and J is TRBJ2-2; no definite D call. Germline lookup yields CDR1 LNHDA and CDR2 SQIVND (reference sequence). Trimming took 7 bases from V and 0 from J, leaving 9 bases between them. This CDR3 has 14 residues. The CDR3 bases are TGTGCCAGTAATCTTGGGCCGAACACCGGGGAGCTGTTTTTT. It specifies CASNLGPNTGELFF.

V is TRBV6-6 and J is TRBJ1-1; D gene unclear. The CDR3 runs 15 residues. The germline V gene has CDR1 MNHNY and CDR2 SVGAGI (reference sequence). V was pared by 0 bases and J by 1 base, with 9 bases between. CDR3 DNA: TGTGCCAGCAGTTACTCTCGGGTATCGAACACTGAAGCTTTCTTT. Translating it yields CASSYSRVSNTEAFF.

The CDR3: CAYSPGQGAPGANVLTF. Here the CDR3 DNA reads TGTGCCTATTCACCGGGACAGGGGGCGCCTGGGGCCAACGTCCTGACTTTC. The genes are TRBV10-3 and TRBJ2-6; TRBD1 agrees at 12 bases. V gave up 11 bases and J gave up 2 bases; unmatched junction bases: 10. The germline V gene has CDR1 ENHRY and CDR2 SYGVKD. The CDR3 spans 17 residues.

The gene calls are TRBV6-4 and TRBJ2-2; 9 bases match TRBD2. This CDR3 region has 15 residues. V dropped 0 bases and J dropped 5; count of bases not matched to a gene: 1. Germline loops: CDR1 MRHNA, CDR2 SNTAGT. The CDR3 here is CASSDSAGGTGELFF. CDR3 nucleotides: TGTGCCAGCAGTGACTCGGCGGGGGGGACCGGGGAGCTGTTTTTT.